The present TCR beta chain was sequenced within a study of T cell responses to AZD1222 COVID-19 vaccine. Method: immunoSEQ multiplex PCR; TCRdb's copy keeps in-frame clones and lacks some. The sample records about 140,000 clones, approximately 92% being singletons. Turning to this clone: Its antigen is not known.

Timing groups of about 4 and about 12 weeks for second doses were pooled. Germline CDR1 is MNHEY and CDR2 is SVGAGI. The CDR3 is 13 residues long. Trimming shortened V by 5 bases and J by 10 bases, and 14 bases separated the two germline ends. Study results and limitations: Every sample of the repertoires postdated the peak T cell response. Only a handful of AZD1222 recipients tested seropositive at baseline. The study reported that nearly half of spike-specific TCRs target unmutated variant regions.

The chain carries TRBV6-5 and TRBJ1-4; D gene unclear. The clonotype was recovered from an adult who received the AZD1222 COVID-19 vaccine. The source was peripheral blood, collected 28 days after the second AZD1222 dose. In DNA form, the CDR3 reads TGTGCCAGCAGTCTTGGTTCAGCTGGAAAACTGTTTTTT. It is translated as CASSLGSAGKLFF.